This entry is about one T cell receptor (beta chain). There are 18 residues in the CDR3. Per the germline V gene, CDR1 is SGHTA and CDR2 is FQGNSA. These data originate in a study of OX40 agonist ivuxolimab in advanced cancers. The wider study: Ivuxolimab, which patients received intravenously every 2 weeks, was dosed at 0.01 to 10 mg/kg.

Profiling relied on immunoSEQ multiplex PCR, and the TCRdb table lists in-frame clones only, not all of them. Altogether 80,000 to 100,000 clones are present, roughly 95% being singletons, with the ten largest covering less than 0.2%. The TCR sequence derives from an adult with an advanced solid tumor such as melanoma, head and neck, liver or kidney cancer. Specimen: CD4+ or CD8+ T cells sorted from blood, collected in a trial of the OX40 agonist ivuxolimab. The chain couples TRBV7-2 to TRBJ2-5, with D perhaps TRBD1 or TRBD2 (5 bases each). The J call may be faulty, since TRBJ2-7 better matches the DNA end. CDR3 bases: TGTGCCAGCAGCTTAGCGGGGACCTCAGGGCCCGAAAACGACGAGCAGTACTTC. Protein product: CASSLAGTSGPENDEQYF.